This T cell receptor beta chain was profiled in a study of CD8+ T cells in alopecia areata. On the study more broadly: Tofacitinib ran for 6 to 18 months before 6 months off drug. Study-wide points: In patients, TCRs were shared less clearly than in mice, and HLA may possibly be involved.

In germline, CDR1 is SGHTA, CDR2 FQGNSA. The ends lost 1 base at V and 4 bases at J; junction bases unmatched: 4. This CDR3 spans 15 amino acids. Notes on this clone: What it binds is unknown.

PBMCs provided sorted CD4+ and CD8+ T cells. It was cDNA, reverse transcribed from extracted RNA, that served as the sequencing template. The repertoire was sequenced with immunoSEQ multiplex PCR; TCRdb's copy has only in-frame clones and lacks some. The table has around 130,000 clones, roughly three fifths seen once. The gene calls are TRBV7-2 and TRBJ2-7; TRBD2 agrees at 10 bases. This specimen consisted of CD4+ T cells sorted from blood, obtained at week 0. The receptor was derived from a human donor with alopecia areata. In DNA, the CDR3 is TGTGCCAGCAGCTTAGAGGGGACTAGCGTTTACGAGCAGTACTTC. Translation: CASSLEGTSVYEQYF.